The entry below describes one TCR beta chain. Other nucleotide sequences from this sample produce the same CDR3. This sample is part of a study of blood T cell repertoires in COVID-19. Turning to the study itself: Samples taken during acute and convalescent COVID-19 were collected in the United States, Italy and Spain.

In the authors' workflow: Nucleated cell number was recorded as an estimate derived from reference gene primer amplification. This table comes from immunoSEQ multiplex PCR, and its TCRdb copy is limited to in-frame clones, with some not included. The DNA was the basis for D and trimming; V, J and clone size are from that table. Seen here are more than 120,000 clones, approximately 87% observed once, and the top ten hold 3% to 4%. Adults between about 18 and 95 years of age took part from 20 to 25 US areas. Participant-given clinical history determined each cohort assignment. Germline V lookup: CDR1 SNHLY, CDR2 FYNNEI. V shed 5 bases and J 1 base; nucleotides not matched to a gene: 1. The length of the CDR3 is 15 residues.

The sequence derives from a man in his fifties or sixties in a cohort exposed to, infected with or recovered from COVID-19 (not recorded which). The rearrangement links TRBV2 to TRBJ2-1; 11 bases are a match to TRBD2. The sequenced sample was PBMCs or T cells enriched from blood (not recorded which). CDR3: CASSLAGGSYNEQFF. CDR3 nucleotide sequence: TGTGCCAGCAGTCTAGCGGGGGGATCCTACAATGAGCAGTTCTTC.